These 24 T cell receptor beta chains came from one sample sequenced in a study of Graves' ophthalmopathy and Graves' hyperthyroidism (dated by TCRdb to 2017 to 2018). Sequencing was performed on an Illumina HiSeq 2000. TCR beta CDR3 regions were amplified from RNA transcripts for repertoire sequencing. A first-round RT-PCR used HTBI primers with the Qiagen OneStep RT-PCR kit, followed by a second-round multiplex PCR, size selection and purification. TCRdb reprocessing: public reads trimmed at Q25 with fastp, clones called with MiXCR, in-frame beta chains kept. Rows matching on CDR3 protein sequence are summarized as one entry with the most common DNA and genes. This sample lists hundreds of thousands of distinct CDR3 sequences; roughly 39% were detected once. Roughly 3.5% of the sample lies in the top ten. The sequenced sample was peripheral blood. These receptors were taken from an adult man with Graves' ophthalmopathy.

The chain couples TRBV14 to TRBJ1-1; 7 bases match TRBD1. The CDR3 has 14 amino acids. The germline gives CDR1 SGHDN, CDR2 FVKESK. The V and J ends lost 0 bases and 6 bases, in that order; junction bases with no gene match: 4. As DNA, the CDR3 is TGTGCCAGCAGCCAAGAACAGGGGTCGGCTGAAGCTTTCTTT. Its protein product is CASSQEQGSAEAFF.

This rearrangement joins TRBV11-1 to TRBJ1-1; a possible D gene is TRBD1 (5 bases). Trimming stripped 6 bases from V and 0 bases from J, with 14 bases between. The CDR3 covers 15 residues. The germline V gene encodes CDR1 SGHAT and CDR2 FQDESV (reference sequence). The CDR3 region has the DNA TGTGCCAGCAGTCGGCAATGGGACCTGAACACTGAAGCTTTCTTT. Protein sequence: CASSRQWDLNTEAFF.

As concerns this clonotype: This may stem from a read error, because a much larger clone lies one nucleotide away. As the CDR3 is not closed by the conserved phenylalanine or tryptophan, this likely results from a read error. CDR3 amino acids: CASSLYRNYEQYL. The CDR3 DNA reads as TGTGCCAGCAGCTTATACAGAAACTACGAGCAGTACCTC. This chain links TRBV11-2 with TRBJ2-7; unclear D gene. Trimming shortened V by 2 bases and J by 3 bases, and 8 bases separated the two germline ends. The CDR3 covers 13 residues. Germline V lookup: CDR1 SGHAT, CDR2 FQNNGV.

The CDR3 DNA is TGTGCCAGCAGTTATAGTAAGAATCAGCCCCAGCATTTT. It translates to CASSYSKNQPQHF. The J gene is TRBJ1-5, the V gene TRBV6-5; no clear D. Trimming cost V 3 bases and J 4 bases, with 7 bases left between them. CDR1 and CDR2 (germline): MNHEY, SVGAGI. The CDR3 has 13 amino acids.

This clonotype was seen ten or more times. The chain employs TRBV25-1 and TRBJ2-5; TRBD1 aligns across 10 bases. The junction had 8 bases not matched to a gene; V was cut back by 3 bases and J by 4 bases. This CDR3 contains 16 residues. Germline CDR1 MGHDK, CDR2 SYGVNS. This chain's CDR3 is CASSESDRGQRETQYF. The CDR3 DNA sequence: TGTGCCAGCAGTGAGTCCGACAGGGGGCAACGAGAGACCCAGTACTTC. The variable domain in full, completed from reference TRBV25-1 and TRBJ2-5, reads EADIYQTPRYLVIGTGKKITLECSQTMGHDKMYWYQQDPGMELHLIHYSYGVNSTEKGDLSSESTVSRIRTEHFPLTLESARPSHTSQYLCASSESDRGQRETQYFGPGTRLLVL.

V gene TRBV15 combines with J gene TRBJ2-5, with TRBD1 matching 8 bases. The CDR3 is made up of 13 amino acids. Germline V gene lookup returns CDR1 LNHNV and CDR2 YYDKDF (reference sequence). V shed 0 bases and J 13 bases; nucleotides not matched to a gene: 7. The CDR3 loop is CATSREGAGGPYF. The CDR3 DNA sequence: TGTGCCACCAGCAGAGAGGGGGCAGGGGGCCCGTACTTC.

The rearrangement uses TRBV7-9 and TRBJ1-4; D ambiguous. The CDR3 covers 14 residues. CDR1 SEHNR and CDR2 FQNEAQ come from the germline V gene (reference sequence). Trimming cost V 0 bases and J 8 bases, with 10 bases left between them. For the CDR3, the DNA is TGTGCCAGCAGCTTAGCTGCTAGCGGGGAAAAACTGTTTTTT. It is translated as CASSLAASGEKLFF.

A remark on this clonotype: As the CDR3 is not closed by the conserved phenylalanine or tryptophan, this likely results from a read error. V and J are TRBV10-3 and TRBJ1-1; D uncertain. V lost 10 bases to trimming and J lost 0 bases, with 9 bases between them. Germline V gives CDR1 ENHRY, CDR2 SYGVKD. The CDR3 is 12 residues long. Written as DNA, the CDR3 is TGTGCCAGCAATGACGTGAACACTGAAGCTTTCCTT. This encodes CASNDVNTEAFL.

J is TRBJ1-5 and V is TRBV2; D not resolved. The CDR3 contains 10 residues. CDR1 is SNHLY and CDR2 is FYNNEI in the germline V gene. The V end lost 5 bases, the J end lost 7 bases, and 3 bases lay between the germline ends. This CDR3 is CASSFQPQHF. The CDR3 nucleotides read TGTGCCAGCAGTTTCCAGCCCCAGCATTTT.

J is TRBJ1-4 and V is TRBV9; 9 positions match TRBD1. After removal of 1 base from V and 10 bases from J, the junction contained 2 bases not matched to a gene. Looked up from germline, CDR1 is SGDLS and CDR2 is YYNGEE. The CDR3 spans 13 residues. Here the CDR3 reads CASSVMTGGKLFF. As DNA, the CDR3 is TGTGCCAGCAGCGTAATGACAGGGGGAAAACTGTTTTTT. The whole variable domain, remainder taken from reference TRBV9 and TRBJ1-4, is DSGVTQTPKHLITATGQRVTLRCSPRSGDLSVYWYQQSLDQGLQFLIQYYNGEERAKGNILERFSAQQFPDLHSELNLSSLELGDSALYFCASSVMTGGKLFFGSGTQLSVL.

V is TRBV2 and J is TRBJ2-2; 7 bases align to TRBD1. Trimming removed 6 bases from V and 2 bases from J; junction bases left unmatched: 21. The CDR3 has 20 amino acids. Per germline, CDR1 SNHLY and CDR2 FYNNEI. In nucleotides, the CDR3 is TGTGCCAGCAGCCCAATCCCCCCCGTTCCCAGGGGGAGCAACACCGGGGAGCTGTTTTTT. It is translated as CASSPIPPVPRGSNTGELFF.

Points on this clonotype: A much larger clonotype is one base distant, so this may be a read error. CDR3 protein: CASGRGGATATNEKLFF. The CDR3 DNA reads as TGTGCCAGCGGCCGAGGGGGGGCGACTGCAACTAATGAAAAACTGTTTTTT. The chain is built from TRBV7-2 and TRBJ1-4; D is perhaps TRBD1 (6 bases). The V end lost 8 bases, the J end lost 0 bases, and 19 bases lay between the germline ends. Germline V CDR1 and CDR2: SGHTA, FQGNSA. This CDR3 has 17 residues.

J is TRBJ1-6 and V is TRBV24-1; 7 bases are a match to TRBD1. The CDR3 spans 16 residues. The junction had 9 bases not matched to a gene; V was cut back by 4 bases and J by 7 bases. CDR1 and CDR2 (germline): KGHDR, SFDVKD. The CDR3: CATSEPDRAGNSPLHF. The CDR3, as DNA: TGTGCCACCAGTGAACCCGACAGGGCGGGGAATTCACCCCTCCACTTT.

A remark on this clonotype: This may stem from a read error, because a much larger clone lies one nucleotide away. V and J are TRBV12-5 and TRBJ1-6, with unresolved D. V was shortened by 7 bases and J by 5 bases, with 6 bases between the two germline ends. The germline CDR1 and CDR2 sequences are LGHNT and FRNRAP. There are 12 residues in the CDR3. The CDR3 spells CASAPHNSPLHF. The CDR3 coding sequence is TGTGCTAGTGCCCCCCATAATTCACCCCTCCACTTT. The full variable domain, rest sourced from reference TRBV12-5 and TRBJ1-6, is DARVTQTPRHKVTEMGQEVTMRCQPILGHNTVFWYRQTMMQGLELLAYFRNRAPLDDSGMPKDRFSAEMPDATLATLKIQPSEPRDSAVYFCASAPHNSPLHFGNGTRLTVT.

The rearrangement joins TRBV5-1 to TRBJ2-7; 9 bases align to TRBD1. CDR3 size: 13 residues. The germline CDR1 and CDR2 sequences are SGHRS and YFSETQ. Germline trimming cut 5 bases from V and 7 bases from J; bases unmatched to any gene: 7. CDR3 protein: CASRGTGIDEQYF. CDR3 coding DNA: TGCGCCAGCAGAGGGACAGGGATAGATGAGCAGTACTTC. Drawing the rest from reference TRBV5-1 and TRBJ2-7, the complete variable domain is KAGVTQTPRYLIKTRGQQVTLSCSPISGHRSVSWYQQTPGQGLQFLFEYFSETQRNKGNFPGRFSGRQFSNSRSEMNVSTLELGDSALYLCASRGTGIDEQYFGPGTRLTVT.

CDR3 DNA sequence: TGTGCCAGCAGTACCCGCCCGGACGTTACAACTAATGAAAAACTGTTTTTT. It encodes CASSTRPDVTTNEKLFF. The rearrangement uses TRBV2 and TRBJ1-4; D is uncertain. In germline, CDR1 is SNHLY, CDR2 FYNNEI. Trimming pared 5 bases from V and 0 bases from J, leaving 16 bases between. CDR3 length equals 17 residues. Combining the CDR3 with reference TRBV2 and TRBJ1-4 gives the whole variable domain EPEVTQTPSHQVTQMGQEVILRCVPISNHLYFYWYRQILGQKVEFLVSFYNNEISEKSEIFDDQFSVERPDGSNFTLKIRSTKLEDSAMYFCASSTRPDVTTNEKLFFGSGTQLSVL.

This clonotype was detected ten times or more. The CDR3 sequence is CASSKSTATPSPLHF. The CDR3 region has the DNA TGTGCCAGCAGCAAATCGACAGCCACCCCATCACCCCTCCACTTT. This chain links TRBV5-8 with TRBJ1-6; tentatively, D is TRBD1 (5 bases). V lost 4 bases and J lost 10, with 18 bases in between. This CDR3 has 15 residues. CDR1 SGHTS and CDR2 YDEGEE come from the germline V gene. The full variable domain, rest sourced from reference TRBV5-8 and TRBJ1-6, is EAGVTQSPTHLIKTRGQQATLRCSPISGHTSVYWYQQALGLGLQFLLWYDEGEERNRGNFPPRFSGRQFPNYSSELNVNALELEDSALYLCASSKSTATPSPLHFGNGTRLTVT.

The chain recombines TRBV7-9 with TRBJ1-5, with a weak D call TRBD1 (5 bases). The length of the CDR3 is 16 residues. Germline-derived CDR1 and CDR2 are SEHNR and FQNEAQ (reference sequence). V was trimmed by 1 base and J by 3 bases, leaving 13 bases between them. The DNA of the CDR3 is TGTGCCAGCAGCTTAGTACGGGGGAAGGACAATCAGCCCCAGCATTTT. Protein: CASSLVRGKDNQPQHF.

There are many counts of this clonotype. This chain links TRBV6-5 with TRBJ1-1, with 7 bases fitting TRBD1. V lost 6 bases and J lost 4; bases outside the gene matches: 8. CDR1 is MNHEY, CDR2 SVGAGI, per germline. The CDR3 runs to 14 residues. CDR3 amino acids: CASRTGSVPTEAFF. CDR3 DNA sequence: TGTGCCAGCAGGACAGGGTCGGTCCCCACTGAAGCTTTCTTT.

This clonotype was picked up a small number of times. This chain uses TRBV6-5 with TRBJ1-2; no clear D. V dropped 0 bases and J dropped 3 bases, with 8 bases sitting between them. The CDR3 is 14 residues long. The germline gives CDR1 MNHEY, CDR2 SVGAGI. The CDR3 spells CASSYSRRDYGYTF. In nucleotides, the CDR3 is TGTGCCAGCAGTTACTCTCGTAGGGACTATGGCTACACCTTC.

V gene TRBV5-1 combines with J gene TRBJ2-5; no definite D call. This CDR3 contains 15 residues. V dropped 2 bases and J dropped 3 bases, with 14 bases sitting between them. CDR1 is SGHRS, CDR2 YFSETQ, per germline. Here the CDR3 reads CASSLGHLPEETQYF. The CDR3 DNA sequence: TGCGCCAGCAGCTTAGGGCACTTGCCCGAAGAGACCCAGTACTTC.

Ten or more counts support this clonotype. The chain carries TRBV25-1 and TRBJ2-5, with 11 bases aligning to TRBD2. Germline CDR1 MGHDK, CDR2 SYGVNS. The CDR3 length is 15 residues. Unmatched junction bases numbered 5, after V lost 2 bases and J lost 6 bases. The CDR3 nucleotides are TGTGCCAGCAGTGAAGTAGGACTAGCGGGTCAGACCCAGTACTTC. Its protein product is CASSEVGLAGQTQYF.

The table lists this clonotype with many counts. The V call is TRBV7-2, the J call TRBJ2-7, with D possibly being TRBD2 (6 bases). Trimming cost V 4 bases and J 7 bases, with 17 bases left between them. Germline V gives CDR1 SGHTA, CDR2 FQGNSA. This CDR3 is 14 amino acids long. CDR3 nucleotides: TGTGCCAGCAGCTCCCTTGGAGCGGCGGGGGAGCAGTACTTC. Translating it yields CASSSLGAAGEQYF.

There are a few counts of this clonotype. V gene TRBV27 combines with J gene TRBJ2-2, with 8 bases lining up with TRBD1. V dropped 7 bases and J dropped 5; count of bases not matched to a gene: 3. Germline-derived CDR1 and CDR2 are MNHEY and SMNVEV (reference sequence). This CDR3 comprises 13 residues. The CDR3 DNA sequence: TGTGCCAGCAAGACAGGGGTTACCGGGGAGCTGTTTTTT. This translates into CASKTGVTGELFF.